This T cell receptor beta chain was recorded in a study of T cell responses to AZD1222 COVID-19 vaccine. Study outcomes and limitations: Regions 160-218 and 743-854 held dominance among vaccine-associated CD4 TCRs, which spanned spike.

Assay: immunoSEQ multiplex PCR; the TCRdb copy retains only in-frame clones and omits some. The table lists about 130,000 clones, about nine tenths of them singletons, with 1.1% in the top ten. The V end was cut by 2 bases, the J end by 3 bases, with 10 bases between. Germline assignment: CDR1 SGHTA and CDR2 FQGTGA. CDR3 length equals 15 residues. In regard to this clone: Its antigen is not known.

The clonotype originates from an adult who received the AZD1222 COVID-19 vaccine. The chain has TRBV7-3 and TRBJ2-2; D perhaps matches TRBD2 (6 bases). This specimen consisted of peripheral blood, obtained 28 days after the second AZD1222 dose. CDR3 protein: CASSLLGLHTGELFF. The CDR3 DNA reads TGTGCCAGCAGCTTATTGGGACTCCACACCGGGGAGCTGTTTTTT.